This TCR beta chain was identified during a study of human T cells and chemical hapten exposure. The library gave individual cDNA molecules unique molecular identifiers. TCRdb re-called the RACE reads through MiXCR, storing one row per CDR3 protein. The sample gives 35,000 to 50,000 distinct CDR3 sequences, under 12% of which show up once; about 5.9% is in the top ten. The time point denotes: pre-sensitization, week 0. This sample's treatment: therapeutic diphenylcyclopropenone sensitization with weekly scalp DPC. The clonotype originates from a man aged 25-45 years with alopecia areata. Some clones in this sample may be carry-over from other donors' samples. Source: whole blood, taken in connection with sensitization to the hapten diphenylcyclopropenone (DPC).

Here the CDR3 reads CASSVKGQVSTDTQYF. DNA of the CDR3: TGTGCCAGCAGCGTAAAGGGACAAGTTAGCACAGATACGCAGTATTTT. The chain joins TRBV9 to TRBJ2-3; D is possibly TRBD1 (6 bases). This CDR3 contains 16 residues. Trimming took off 1 base at V and 0 bases at J, with 12 bases between the two ends. CDR1 and CDR2 from the germline V gene are SGDLS and YYNGEE.